Shown below are 14 T cell receptor beta chains from a single sample sequenced in a study of OX40 agonist ivuxolimab in advanced cancers. Sequencing was performed with immunoSEQ multiplex PCR; in TCRdb, only in-frame clones are kept and a portion is missing. The data show approximately 12,000 clones, 75% to 95% seen once. The sample consisted of CD4+ or CD8+ T cells sorted from blood, taken in a trial of the OX40 agonist ivuxolimab. These receptor sequences come from an adult with an advanced solid tumor such as melanoma, head and neck, liver or kidney cancer.

This sequence joins TRBV7-8 and TRBJ2-7; a possible D gene is TRBD2 (5 bases). The CDR3 length is 12 residues. Germline V gives CDR1 SGHVS, CDR2 FQNEAQ. The V gene lost 5 bases and the J gene lost 5 bases, with 10 bases spanning the gap. The DNA for the CDR3 is TGTGCCAGCAGCCTAGACGGGAACGAGCAGTACTTC. It specifies CASSLDGNEQYF.

The chain has TRBV4-3 and TRBJ1-6, with 8 bases matching TRBD1. Looked up from germline, CDR1 is LGHNA and CDR2 is YSLEER. This CDR3 region has 16 residues. V was clipped by 1 base and J by 10 bases; unmatched bases: 9. The CDR3 reads CASSQVRQTGASPLHF. The DNA for the CDR3 is TGCGCCAGCAGCCAAGTACGGCAGACAGGGGCCTCACCCCTCCACTTT.

This clone has a single count. The genes are TRBV2 and TRBJ1-2, with TRBD1 matching over 8 bases. This CDR3 contains 15 residues. Germline V gene data show CDR1 as SNHLY and CDR2 as FYNNEI. V lost 5 bases, J lost 6 bases, and 11 bases stayed unmatched. CDR3 amino acids: CASSPTVKQGDGYTF. The CDR3 DNA reads TGTGCCAGCAGTCCTACGGTCAAACAGGGGGATGGCTACACCTTC. Supplemented by reference TRBV2 and TRBJ1-2, the full variable domain reads EPEVTQTPSHQVTQMGQEVILRCVPISNHLYFYWYRQILGQKVEFLVSFYNNEISEKSEIFDDQFSVERPDGSNFTLKIRSTKLEDSAMYFCASSPTVKQGDGYTFGSGTRLTVV.

The V gene is TRBV27, the J gene TRBJ1-1; D is unclear. Germline-derived CDR1 and CDR2 are MNHEY and SMNVEV (reference sequence). Between the trimmed V and J ends, which lost 0 bases and 2 bases, there was a span of 4 bases. This CDR3 spans 13 amino acids. The CDR3 nucleotides read TGTGCCAGCAGTTTATCACTAAACACTGAAGCTTTCTTT. This translates into CASSLSLNTEAFF.

The rearrangement links TRBV11-2 to TRBJ2-7; D may be TRBD1 (6 bases). V lost 5 bases, J lost 2 bases, and 22 bases lay in between. Germline V gives CDR1 SGHAT, CDR2 FQNNGV. The CDR3 runs to 17 residues. CDR3 DNA: TGTGCCAGCAGCCTCCTCGGACCCACAGGGAGTCCCTACGAGCAGTACTTC. It translates to CASSLLGPTGSPYEQYF. The variable domain in full, completed from reference TRBV11-2 and TRBJ2-7, reads EAGVAQSPRYKIIEKRQSVAFWCNPISGHATLYWYQQILGQGPKLLIQFQNNGVVDDSQLPKDRFSAERLKGVDSTLKIQPAKLEDSAVYLCASSLLGPTGSPYEQYFGPGTRLTVT.

The chain uses TRBV6-5 and TRBJ1-3; no clear D gene. Germline V CDR1 and CDR2: MNHEY, SVGAGI. The length of the CDR3 is 14 residues. V dropped 7 bases and J dropped 3 bases, with 13 bases sitting between them. CDR3 DNA: TGTGCCAGCACCCACGGGATAGATGGAAACACCATATATTTT. Translation: CASTHGIDGNTIYF.

V and J are TRBV4-1 and TRBJ1-5; TRBD1 aligns across 8 bases. Germline V gene data show CDR1 as MGHRA and CDR2 as YSYEKL. This CDR3 region has 13 residues. V gave up 3 bases and J gave up 7 bases; unmatched junction bases: 2. The CDR3 protein is CASSQQGAQPQHF. CDR3 nucleotides: TGCGCCAGCAGCCAGCAGGGGGCCCAGCCCCAGCATTTT.

This chain connects TRBV4-1 to TRBJ2-5; no firm D call. V dropped 2 bases and J dropped 6 bases, with 10 bases sitting between them. The CDR3 spans 13 residues. Per germline, CDR1 MGHRA and CDR2 YSYEKL. CDR3 sequence: CASSQPRYKTQYF. The CDR3 DNA sequence: TGCGCCAGCAGCCAACCTAGGTACAAGACCCAGTACTTC.

This chain joins TRBV15 and TRBJ1-3; TRBD1 matches 9 bases. Germline V lookup: CDR1 LNHNV, CDR2 YYDKDF (reference sequence). This CDR3 contains 16 residues. Trimming removed 5 bases from V and 3 bases from J; junction bases left unmatched: 8. CDR3 protein: CATSPETGGSGNTIYF. The CDR3 bases are TGTGCCACCAGCCCAGAGACAGGGGGTAGTGGAAACACCATATATTTT.

V and J are TRBV7-9 and TRBJ2-7; maybe TRBD1 (6 bases). The CDR3 has 14 amino acids. Between the trimmed V and J ends, which lost 5 bases and 2 bases, there was a span of 13 bases. Germline V lookup: CDR1 SEHNR, CDR2 FQNEAQ (reference sequence). CDR3: CASSLGAGPYEQYF. The DNA of the CDR3 is TGTGCCAGCAGCCTGGGGGCAGGGCCCTACGAGCAGTACTTC.

The chain combines TRBV9 with TRBJ2-1; 7 bases map to TRBD2. V lost 0 bases to trimming and J lost 7 bases; unmatched junction nucleotides: 7. This CDR3 comprises 15 residues. The germline CDR1 and CDR2 sequences are SGDLS and YYNGEE. CDR3 residues: CASSVAMAGANEQFF. The CDR3 region has the DNA TGTGCCAGCAGCGTAGCTATGGCGGGAGCGAATGAGCAGTTCTTC. The whole variable domain, filled in from reference TRBV9 and TRBJ2-1, reads DSGVTQTPKHLITATGQRVTLRCSPRSGDLSVYWYQQSLDQGLQFLIQYYNGEERAKGNILERFSAQQFPDLHSELNLSSLELGDSALYFCASSVAMAGANEQFFGPGTRLTVL.

The genes are TRBV30 and TRBJ2-3; 7 nucleotides line up with TRBD1. CDR1 is GTSNPN and CDR2 is SVGIG in the germline V gene (reference sequence). This CDR3 spans 17 amino acids. With 3 bases clipped from V and 1 base from J, the junction kept 13 bases outside the gene matches. In nucleotides, the CDR3 is TGTGCCTGGAGCCTATACCCGGGACAGAGGGGCACAGATACGCAGTATTTT. Protein sequence: CAWSLYPGQRGTDTQYF.

The chain joins TRBV30 to TRBJ1-5, with D uncertain. The V end lost 1 base, the J end lost 1 base, and 8 bases lay between the germline ends. CDR1 and CDR2 (germline): GTSNPN, SVGIG (reference sequence). This CDR3 has 14 residues. The CDR3 sequence: CAWSGGGSNQPQHF. The CDR3 coding sequence is TGTGCCTGGAGTGGGGGAGGGAGCAATCAGCCCCAGCATTTT.

The CDR3 region has the DNA TGTGCCAGCAGTTTACTCGCGCACTCCTACGAGCAGTACTTC. Translated, it gives CASSLLAHSYEQYF. The chain recombines TRBV28 with TRBJ2-7; D gene uncertain. Germline V gene sequence: CDR1 MDHEN, CDR2 SYDVKM. Trimming cost V 2 bases and J 0 bases, with 8 bases left between them. The CDR3 has 14 residues.